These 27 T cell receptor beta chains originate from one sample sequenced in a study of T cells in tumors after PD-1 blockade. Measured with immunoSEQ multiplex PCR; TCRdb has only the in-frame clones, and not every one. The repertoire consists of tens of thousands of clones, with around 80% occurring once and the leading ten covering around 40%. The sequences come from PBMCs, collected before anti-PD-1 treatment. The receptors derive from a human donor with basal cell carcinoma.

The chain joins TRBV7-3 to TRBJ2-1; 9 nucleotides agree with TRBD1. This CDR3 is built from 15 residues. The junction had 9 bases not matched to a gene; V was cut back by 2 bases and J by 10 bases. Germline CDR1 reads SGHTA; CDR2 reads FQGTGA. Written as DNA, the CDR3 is TGTGCCAGCAGCTTAGATGGGACAGGGTCGGTGGAGCAGTTCTTC. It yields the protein CASSLDGTGSVEQFF.

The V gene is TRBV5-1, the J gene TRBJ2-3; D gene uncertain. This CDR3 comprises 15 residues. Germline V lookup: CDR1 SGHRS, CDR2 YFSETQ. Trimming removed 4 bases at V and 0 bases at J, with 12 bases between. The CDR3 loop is CASSPAQTSTDTQYF. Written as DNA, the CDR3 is TGCGCCAGCAGCCCGGCCCAAACTAGCACAGATACGCAGTATTTT. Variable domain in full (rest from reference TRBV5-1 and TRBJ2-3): KAGVTQTPRYLIKTRGQQVTLSCSPISGHRSVSWYQQTPGQGLQFLFEYFSETQRNKGNFPGRFSGRQFSNSRSEMNVSTLELGDSALYLCASSPAQTSTDTQYFGPGTRLTVL.

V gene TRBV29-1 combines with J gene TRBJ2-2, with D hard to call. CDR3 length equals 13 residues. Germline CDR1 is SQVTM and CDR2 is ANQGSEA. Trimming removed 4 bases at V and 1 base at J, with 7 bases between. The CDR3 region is CSVGALNTGELFF. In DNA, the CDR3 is TGCAGCGTTGGGGCTTTGAACACCGGGGAGCTGTTTTTT.

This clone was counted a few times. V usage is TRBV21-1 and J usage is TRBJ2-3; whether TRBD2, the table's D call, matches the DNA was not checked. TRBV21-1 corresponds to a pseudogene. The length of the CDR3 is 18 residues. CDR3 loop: CASSRGQGPAGATDTQYF. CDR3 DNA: TGTGCCAGCAGCAGAGGCCAGGGACCAGCGGGGGCAACAGATACGCAGTATTTT.

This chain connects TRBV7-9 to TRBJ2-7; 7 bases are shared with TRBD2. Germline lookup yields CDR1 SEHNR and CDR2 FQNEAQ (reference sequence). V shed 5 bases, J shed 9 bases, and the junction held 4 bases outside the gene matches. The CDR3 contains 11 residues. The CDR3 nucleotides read TGTGCCAGCAGCCTTCGCGGGGGGCAGTACTTC. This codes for CASSLRGGQYF.

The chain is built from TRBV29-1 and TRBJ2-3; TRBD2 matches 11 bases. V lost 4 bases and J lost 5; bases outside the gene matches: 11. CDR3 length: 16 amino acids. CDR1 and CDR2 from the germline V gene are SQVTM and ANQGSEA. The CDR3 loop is CSVAKLAGGPGDTQYF. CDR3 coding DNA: TGCAGCGTTGCCAAATTAGCGGGGGGGCCGGGAGATACGCAGTATTTT.

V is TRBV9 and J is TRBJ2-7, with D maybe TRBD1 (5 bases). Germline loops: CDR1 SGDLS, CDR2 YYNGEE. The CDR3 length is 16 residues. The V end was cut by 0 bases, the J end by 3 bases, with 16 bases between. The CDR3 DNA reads TGTGCCAGCAGCGTAGATCCCCTCGACAGCCTCTACGAGCAGTACTTC. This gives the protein CASSVDPLDSLYEQYF.

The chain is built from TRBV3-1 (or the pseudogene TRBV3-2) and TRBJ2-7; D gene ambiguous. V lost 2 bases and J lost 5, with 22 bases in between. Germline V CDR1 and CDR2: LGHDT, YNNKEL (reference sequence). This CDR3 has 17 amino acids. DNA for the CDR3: TGTGCCAGCAGCCAATTTCCCACAGCAACTACCCCTCACGAGCAGTACTTC. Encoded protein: CASSQFPTATTPHEQYF.

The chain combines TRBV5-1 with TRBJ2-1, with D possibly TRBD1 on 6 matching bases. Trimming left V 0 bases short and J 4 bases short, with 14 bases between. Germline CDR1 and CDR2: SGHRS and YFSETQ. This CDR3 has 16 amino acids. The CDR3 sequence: CASSLAPGTQYNEQFF. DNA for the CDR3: TGCGCCAGCAGCTTGGCCCCCGGGACACAATACAATGAGCAGTTCTTC.

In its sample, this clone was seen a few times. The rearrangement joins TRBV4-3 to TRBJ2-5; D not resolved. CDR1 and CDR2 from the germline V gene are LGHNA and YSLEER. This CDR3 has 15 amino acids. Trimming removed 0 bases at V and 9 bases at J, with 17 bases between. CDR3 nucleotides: TGCGCCAGCAGCCAAGATCTCAGCGACGGATTGGCCCAGTACTTC. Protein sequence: CASSQDLSDGLAQYF.

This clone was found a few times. CDR3 sequence reads: CASSLSRGQGKNIQYF. In nucleotides, the CDR3 is TGTGCCAGCAGCCTCTCCAGGGGGCAGGGCAAAAACATTCAGTACTTC. The gene calls are TRBV4-2 and TRBJ2-4, with TRBD1 matching 8 bases. CDR3 length: 16 amino acids. Germline CDR1 and CDR2: LGHNA and YNFKEQ. Trimming cost V 4 bases and J 3 bases; bases outside gene matches: 8.

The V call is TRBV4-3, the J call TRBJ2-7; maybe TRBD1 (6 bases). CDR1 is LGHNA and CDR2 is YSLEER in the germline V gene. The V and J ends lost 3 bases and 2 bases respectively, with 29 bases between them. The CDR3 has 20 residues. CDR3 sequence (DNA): TGCGCCAGCAGCCATGAAGACCTTCGACAGGAGTTAATTAAGACCTACGAGCAGTACTTC. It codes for CASSHEDLRQELIKTYEQYF.

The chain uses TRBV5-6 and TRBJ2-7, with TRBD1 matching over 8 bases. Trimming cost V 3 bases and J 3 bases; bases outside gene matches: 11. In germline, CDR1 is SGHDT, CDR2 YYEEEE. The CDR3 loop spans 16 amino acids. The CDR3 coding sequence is TGTGCCAGCAGCTCTGATAAGGACAGGGTCTACTACGAGCAGTACTTC. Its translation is CASSSDKDRVYYEQYF.

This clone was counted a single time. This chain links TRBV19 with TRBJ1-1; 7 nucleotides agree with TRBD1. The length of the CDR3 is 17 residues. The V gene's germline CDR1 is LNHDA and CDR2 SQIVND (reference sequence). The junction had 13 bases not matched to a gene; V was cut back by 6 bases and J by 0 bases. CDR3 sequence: CASSKTPGQTLNTEAFF. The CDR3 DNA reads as TGTGCCAGTAGCAAAACTCCGGGACAGACGTTGAACACTGAAGCTTTCTTT.

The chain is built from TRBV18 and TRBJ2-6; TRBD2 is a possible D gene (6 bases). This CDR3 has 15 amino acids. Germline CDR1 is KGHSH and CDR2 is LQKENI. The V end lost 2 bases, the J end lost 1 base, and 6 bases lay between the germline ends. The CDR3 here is CASSPGGSGANVLTF. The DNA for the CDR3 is TGTGCCAGCTCACCAGGGGGGTCTGGGGCCAACGTCCTGACTTTC.

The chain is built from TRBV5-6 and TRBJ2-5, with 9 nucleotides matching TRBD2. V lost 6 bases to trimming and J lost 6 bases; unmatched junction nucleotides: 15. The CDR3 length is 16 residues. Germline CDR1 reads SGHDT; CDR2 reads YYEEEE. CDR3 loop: CASTTGGTSHRKTQYF. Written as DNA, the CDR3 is TGTGCCAGCACCACCGGGGGGACTAGCCATCGGAAGACCCAGTACTTC. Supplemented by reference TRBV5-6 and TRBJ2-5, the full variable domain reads DAGVTQSPTHLIKTRGQQVTLRCSPKSGHDTVSWYQQALGQGPQFIFQYYEEEERQRGNFPDRFSGHQFPNYSSELNVNALLLGDSALYLCASTTGGTSHRKTQYFGPGTRLLVL.

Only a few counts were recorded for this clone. CDR3: CASSINGRTEAFF. Here the CDR3 DNA reads TGTGCCAGTAGTATCAATGGCCGCACTGAAGCTTTCTTT. The rearrangement links TRBV19 to TRBJ1-1; the D is unclear. Trimming left V 3 bases short and J 4 bases short, with 9 bases between. The CDR3 loop spans 13 amino acids. From germline, CDR1 is LNHDA and CDR2 SQIVND (reference sequence).

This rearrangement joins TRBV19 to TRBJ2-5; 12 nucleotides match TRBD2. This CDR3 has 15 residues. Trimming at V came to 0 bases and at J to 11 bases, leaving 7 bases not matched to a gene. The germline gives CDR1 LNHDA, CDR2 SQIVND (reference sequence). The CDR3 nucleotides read TGTGCCAGTAGTATAGATCCGGCTAGCGGGAGGGCTCAGTACTTC. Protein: CASSIDPASGRAQYF.

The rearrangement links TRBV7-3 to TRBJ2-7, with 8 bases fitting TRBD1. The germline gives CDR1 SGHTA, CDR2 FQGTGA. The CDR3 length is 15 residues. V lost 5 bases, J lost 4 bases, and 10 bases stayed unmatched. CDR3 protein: CASSLRQGAGYEQYF. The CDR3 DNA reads TGTGCCAGCAGCCTAAGGCAGGGGGCGGGTTACGAGCAGTACTTC.

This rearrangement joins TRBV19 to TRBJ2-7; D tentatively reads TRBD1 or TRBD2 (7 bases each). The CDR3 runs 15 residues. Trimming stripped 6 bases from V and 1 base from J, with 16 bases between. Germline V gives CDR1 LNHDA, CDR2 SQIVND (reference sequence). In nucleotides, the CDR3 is TGTGCCAGTAGCCGACAGGGAGGGCGGTCCTACGAGCAGTACTTC. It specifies CASSRQGGRSYEQYF.

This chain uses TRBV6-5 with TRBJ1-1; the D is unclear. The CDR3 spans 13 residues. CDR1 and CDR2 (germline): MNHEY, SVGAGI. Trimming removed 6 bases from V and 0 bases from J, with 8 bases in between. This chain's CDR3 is CASSRGLNTEAFF. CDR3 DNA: TGTGCCAGCAGCCGAGGACTGAACACTGAAGCTTTCTTT.

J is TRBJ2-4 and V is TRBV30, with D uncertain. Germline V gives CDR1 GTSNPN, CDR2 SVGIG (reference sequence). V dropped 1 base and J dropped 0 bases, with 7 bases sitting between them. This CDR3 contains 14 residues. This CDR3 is CAWSEGLAKNIQYF. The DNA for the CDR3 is TGTGCCTGGAGTGAGGGATTAGCCAAAAACATTCAGTACTTC. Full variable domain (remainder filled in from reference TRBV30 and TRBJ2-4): SQTIHQWPATLVQPVGSPLSLECTVEGTSNPNLYWYRQAAGRGLQLLFYSVGIGQISSEVPQNLSASRPQDRQFILSSKKLLLSDSGFYLCAWSEGLAKNIQYFGAGTRLSVL.

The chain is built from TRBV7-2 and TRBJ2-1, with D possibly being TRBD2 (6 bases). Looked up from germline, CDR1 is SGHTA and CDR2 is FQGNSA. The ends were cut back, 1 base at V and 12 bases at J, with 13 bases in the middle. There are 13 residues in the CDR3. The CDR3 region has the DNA TGTGCCAGCAGCTTAGGGGGGGAGGAAGGGCAGTTCTTC. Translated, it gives CASSLGGEEGQFF.

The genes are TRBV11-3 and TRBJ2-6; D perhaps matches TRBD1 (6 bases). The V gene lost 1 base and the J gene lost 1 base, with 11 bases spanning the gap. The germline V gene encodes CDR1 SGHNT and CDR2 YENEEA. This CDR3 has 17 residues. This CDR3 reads CASSLGYTGSGANVLTF. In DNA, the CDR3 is TGTGCCAGCAGCTTAGGTTATACAGGGTCTGGGGCCAACGTCCTGACTTTC.

The CDR3 protein is CASSAGLAGSYEQYF. CDR3 coding DNA: TGTGCCAGCAGCGCGGGACTAGCGGGGTCCTACGAGCAGTACTTC. This chain connects TRBV11-3 to TRBJ2-7; 13 bases line up with TRBD2. The CDR3 has 15 amino acids. The V gene's germline CDR1 is SGHNT and CDR2 YENEEA. Germline trimming cut 5 bases from V and 1 base from J; bases unmatched to any gene: 2. The full variable domain, rest sourced from reference TRBV11-3 and TRBJ2-7, is EAGVVQSPRYKIIEKKQPVAFWCNPISGHNTLYWYLQNLGQGPELLIRYENEEAVDDSQLPKDRFSAERLKGVDSTLKIQPAELGDSAVYLCASSAGLAGSYEQYFGPGTRLTVT.

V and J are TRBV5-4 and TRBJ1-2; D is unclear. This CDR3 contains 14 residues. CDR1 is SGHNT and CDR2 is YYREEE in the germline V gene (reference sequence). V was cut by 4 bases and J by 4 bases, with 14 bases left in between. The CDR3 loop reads CASSPSLGSYGYTF. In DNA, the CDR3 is TGTGCCAGCAGCCCGAGCCTAGGGTCCTATGGCTACACCTTC. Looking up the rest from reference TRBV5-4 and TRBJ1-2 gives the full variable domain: ETGVTQSPTHLIKTRGQQVTLRCSSQSGHNTVSWYQQALGQGPQFIFQYYREEENGRGNFPPRFSGLQFPNYSSELNVNALELDDSALYLCASSPSLGSYGYTFGSGTRLTVV.

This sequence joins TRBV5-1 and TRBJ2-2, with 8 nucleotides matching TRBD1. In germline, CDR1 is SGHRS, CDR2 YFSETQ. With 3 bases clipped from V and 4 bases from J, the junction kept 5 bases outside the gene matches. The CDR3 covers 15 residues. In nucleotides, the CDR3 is TGCGCCAGCAGCTCCACAGGGGGAGTCACCGGGGAGCTGTTTTTT. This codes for CASSSTGGVTGELFF.